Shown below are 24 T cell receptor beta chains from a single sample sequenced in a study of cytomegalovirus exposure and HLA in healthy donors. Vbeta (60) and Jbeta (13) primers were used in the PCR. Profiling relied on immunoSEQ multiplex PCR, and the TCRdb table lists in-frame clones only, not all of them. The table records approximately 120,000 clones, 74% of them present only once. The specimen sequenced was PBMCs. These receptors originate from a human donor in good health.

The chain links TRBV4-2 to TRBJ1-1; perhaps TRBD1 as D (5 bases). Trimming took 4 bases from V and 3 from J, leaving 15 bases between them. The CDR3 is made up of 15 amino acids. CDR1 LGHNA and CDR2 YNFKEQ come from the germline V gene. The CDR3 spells CASSRGTGKDTEAFF. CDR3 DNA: TGTGCCAGCAGCCGCGGGACGGGGAAGGACACTGAAGCTTTCTTT.

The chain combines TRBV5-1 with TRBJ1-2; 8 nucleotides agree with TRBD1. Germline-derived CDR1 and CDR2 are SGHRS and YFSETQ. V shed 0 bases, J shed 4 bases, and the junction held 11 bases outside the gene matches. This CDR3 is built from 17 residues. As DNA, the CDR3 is TGCGCCAGCAGCTTGGGGTCCGGGACAGGTGTTATCTATGGCTACACCTTC. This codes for CASSLGSGTGVIYGYTF.

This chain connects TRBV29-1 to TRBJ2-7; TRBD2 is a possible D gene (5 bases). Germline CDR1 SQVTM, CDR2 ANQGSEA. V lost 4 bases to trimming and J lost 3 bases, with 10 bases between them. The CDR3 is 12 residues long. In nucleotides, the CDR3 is TGCAGCGTTGTCCCGACTAACTACGAGCAGTACTTC. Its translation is CSVVPTNYEQYF.

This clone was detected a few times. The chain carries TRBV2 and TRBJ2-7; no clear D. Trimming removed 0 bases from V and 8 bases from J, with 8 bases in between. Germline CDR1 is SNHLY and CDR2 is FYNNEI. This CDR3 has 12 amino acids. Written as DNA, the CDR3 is TGTGCCAGCAGTGAAGCCTTTTCCCAGCAGTACTTC. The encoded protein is CASSEAFSQQYF.

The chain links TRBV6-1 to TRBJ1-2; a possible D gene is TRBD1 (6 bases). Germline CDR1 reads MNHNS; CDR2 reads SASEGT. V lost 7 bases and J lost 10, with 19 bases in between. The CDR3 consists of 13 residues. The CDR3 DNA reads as TGTGCCAGCACTCCGGGACAAATCGGGGACTACACCTTC. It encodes CASTPGQIGDYTF.

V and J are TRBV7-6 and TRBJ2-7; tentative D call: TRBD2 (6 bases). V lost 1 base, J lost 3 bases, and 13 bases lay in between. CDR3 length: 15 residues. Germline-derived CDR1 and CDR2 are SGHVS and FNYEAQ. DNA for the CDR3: TGTGCCAGCAGCTTAGAGGGCACGGACTACTACGAGCAGTACTTC. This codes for CASSLEGTDYYEQYF.

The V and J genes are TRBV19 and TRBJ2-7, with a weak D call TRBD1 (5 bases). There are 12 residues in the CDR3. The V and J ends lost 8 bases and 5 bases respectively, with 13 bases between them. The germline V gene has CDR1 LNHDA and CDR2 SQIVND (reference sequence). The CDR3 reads CASRGRVDEQYF. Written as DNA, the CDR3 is TGTGCCAGTCGTGGCAGGGTCGACGAGCAGTACTTC.

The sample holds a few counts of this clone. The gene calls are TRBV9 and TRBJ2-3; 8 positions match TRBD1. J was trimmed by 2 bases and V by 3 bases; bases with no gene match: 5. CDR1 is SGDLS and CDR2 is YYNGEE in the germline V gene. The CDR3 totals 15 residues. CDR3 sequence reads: CASSERQGNTDTQYF. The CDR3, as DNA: TGTGCCAGCAGCGAACGACAGGGGAACACAGATACGCAGTATTTT. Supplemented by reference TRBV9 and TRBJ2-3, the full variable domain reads DSGVTQTPKHLITATGQRVTLRCSPRSGDLSVYWYQQSLDQGLQFLIQYYNGEERAKGNILERFSAQQFPDLHSELNLSSLELGDSALYFCASSERQGNTDTQYFGPGTRLTVL.

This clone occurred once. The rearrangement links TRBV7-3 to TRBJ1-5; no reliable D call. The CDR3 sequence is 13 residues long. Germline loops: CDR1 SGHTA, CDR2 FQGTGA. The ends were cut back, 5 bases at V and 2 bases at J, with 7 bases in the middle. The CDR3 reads CASSPGGNQPQHF. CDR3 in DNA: TGTGCCAGCAGCCCCGGGGGCAATCAGCCCCAGCATTTT.

This chain's CDR3 is CATSRDLETQYF. The CDR3 DNA reads as TGTGCCACCAGCAGAGATTTAGAAACGCAGTATTTT. The V call is TRBV15, the J call TRBJ2-3, with unresolved D. Germline V gene sequence: CDR1 LNHNV, CDR2 YYDKDF (reference sequence). Trimming left V 0 bases short and J 9 bases short, with 7 bases between. The CDR3 extends over 12 amino acids.

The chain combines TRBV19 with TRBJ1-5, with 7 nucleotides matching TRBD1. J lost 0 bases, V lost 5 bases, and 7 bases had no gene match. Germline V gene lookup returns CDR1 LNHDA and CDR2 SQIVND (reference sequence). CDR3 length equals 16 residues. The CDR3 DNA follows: TGTGCCAGTAGTCCACAGGGGACCCATAGCAATCAGCCCCAGCATTTT. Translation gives CASSPQGTHSNQPQHF.

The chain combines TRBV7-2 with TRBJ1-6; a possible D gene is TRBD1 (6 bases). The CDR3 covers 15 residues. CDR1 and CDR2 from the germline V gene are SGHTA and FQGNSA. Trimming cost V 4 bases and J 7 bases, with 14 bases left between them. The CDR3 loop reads CASSSRGTWNSPLHF. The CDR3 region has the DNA TGTGCCAGCAGCTCCCGAGGGACATGGAATTCACCCCTCCACTTT.

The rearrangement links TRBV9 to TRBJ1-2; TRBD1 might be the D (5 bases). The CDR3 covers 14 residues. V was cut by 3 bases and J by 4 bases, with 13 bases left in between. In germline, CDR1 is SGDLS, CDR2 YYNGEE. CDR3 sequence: CASSAQGGAYGYTF. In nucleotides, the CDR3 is TGTGCCAGCAGCGCCCAGGGAGGGGCCTATGGCTACACCTTC.

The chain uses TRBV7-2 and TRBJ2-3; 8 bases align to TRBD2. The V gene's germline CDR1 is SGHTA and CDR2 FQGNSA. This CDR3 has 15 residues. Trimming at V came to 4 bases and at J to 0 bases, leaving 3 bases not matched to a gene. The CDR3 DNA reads TGTGCCAGCAGCTGGACTAGCACTAGCACAGATACGCAGTATTTT. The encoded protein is CASSWTSTSTDTQYF. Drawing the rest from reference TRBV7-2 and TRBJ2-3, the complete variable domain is GAGVSQSPSNKVTEKGKDVELRCDPISGHTALYWYRQSLGQGLEFLIYFQGNSAPDKSGLPSDRFSAERTGGSVSTLTIQRTQQEDSAVYLCASSWTSTSTDTQYFGPGTRLTVL.

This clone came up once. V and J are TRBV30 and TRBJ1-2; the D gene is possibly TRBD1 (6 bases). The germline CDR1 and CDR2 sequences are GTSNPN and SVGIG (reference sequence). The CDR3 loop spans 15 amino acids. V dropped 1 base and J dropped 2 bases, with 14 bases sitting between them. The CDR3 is CAWSASRTANYGYTF. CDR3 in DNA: TGTGCCTGGAGTGCCTCTAGGACAGCCAACTATGGCTACACCTTC.

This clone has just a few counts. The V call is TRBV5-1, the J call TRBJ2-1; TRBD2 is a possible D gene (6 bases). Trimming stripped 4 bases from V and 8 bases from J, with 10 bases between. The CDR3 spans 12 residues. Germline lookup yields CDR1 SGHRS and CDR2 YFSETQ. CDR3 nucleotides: TGCGCCAGCAGCCCGCCGGGGGATGAGCAGTTCTTC. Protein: CASSPPGDEQFF.

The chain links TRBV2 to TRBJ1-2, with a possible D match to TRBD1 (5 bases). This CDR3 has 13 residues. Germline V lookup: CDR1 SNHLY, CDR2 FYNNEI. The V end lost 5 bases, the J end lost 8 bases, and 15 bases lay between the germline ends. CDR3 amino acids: CASSSRETDGYTF. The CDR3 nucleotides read TGTGCCAGCAGTAGCCGGGAGACAGACGGCTACACCTTC.

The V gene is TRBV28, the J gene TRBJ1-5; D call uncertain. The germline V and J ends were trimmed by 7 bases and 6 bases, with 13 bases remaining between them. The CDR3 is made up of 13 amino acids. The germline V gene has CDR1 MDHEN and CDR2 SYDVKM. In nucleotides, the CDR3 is TGTGCCAGCAACGGACTGTTTGGTCAGCCCCAGCATTTT. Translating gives CASNGLFGQPQHF.

The CDR3 is CASRKTGGGKTQYF. The CDR3 DNA sequence: TGTGCCAGCAGGAAGACAGGGGGCGGGAAGACCCAGTACTTC. V gene TRBV28 combines with J gene TRBJ2-5; 10 bases align to TRBD1. J lost 6 bases, V lost 6 bases, and 7 bases had no gene match. The CDR3 loop spans 14 amino acids. The germline V gene encodes CDR1 MDHEN and CDR2 SYDVKM.

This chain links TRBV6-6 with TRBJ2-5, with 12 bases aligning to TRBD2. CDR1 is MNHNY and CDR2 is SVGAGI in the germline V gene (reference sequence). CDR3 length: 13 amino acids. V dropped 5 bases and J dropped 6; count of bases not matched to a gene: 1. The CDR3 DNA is TGTGCCAGCAGTCTAGCGGGAGGGCAGACCCAGTACTTC. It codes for CASSLAGGQTQYF.

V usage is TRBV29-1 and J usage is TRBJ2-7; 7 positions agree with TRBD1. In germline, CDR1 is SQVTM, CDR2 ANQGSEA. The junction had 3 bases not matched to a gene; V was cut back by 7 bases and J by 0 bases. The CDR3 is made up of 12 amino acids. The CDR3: CSAGQASYEQYF. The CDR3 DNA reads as TGCAGCGCCGGACAGGCCTCCTACGAGCAGTACTTC.

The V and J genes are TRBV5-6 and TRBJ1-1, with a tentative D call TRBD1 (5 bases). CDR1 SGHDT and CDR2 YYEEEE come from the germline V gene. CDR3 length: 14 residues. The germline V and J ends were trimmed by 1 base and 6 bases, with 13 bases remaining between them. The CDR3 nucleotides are TGTGCCAGCAGCTTGCAGGGTACCAGCGCTGAAGCTTTCTTT. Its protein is CASSLQGTSAEAFF.

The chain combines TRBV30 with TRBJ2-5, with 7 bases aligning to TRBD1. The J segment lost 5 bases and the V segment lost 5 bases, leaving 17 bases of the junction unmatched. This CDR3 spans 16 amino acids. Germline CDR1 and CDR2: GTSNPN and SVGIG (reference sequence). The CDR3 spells CAWGRQGLSTSETQYF. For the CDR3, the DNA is TGTGCCTGGGGCCGACAGGGCCTCTCTACTTCGGAGACCCAGTACTTC.

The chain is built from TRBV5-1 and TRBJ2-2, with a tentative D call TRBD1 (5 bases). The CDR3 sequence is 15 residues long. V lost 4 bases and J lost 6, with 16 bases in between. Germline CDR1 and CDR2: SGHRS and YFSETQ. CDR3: CASSPSPQGPGELFF. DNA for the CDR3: TGCGCCAGCAGCCCCAGCCCCCAGGGTCCCGGGGAGCTGTTTTTT.